The clone carrying this T cell receptor (beta chain) was seen only a few times. Antigen: not known. This entry comes from a study of T-cell memory formation after mild COVID-19. Study at large: TCR clustering was largely donor specific.

Between the trimmed V and J ends, which lost 5 bases and 2 bases, there was a span of 9 bases. Germline V CDR1 and CDR2: LNHDA, SQIVND (reference sequence). The CDR3 is made up of 14 amino acids. TCRdb processed the 5' RACE reads anew with MiXCR; each CDR3 protein has one entry. This repertoire shows 450,000 to 700,000 distinct CDR3 sequences, about 20% found once; its top ten account for more than 10%. General observations from the study: Contracting CD4+ clones sat mainly in CM and EM; CD8+ in EMRA.

This TCR derives from an adult woman who had mild COVID-19 (a few samples of this study predate the infection). Cell type and time point are not known. Sequenced input: PBMCs or a T cell subset sorted from them (not recorded which). The chain joins TRBV19 to TRBJ1-4; D might be TRBD1 (5 bases). CDR3 sequence: CASSRRGTNEKLFF. CDR3 nucleotide sequence: TGTGCCAGTAGTCGACGGGGGACTAATGAAAAACTGTTTTTT.